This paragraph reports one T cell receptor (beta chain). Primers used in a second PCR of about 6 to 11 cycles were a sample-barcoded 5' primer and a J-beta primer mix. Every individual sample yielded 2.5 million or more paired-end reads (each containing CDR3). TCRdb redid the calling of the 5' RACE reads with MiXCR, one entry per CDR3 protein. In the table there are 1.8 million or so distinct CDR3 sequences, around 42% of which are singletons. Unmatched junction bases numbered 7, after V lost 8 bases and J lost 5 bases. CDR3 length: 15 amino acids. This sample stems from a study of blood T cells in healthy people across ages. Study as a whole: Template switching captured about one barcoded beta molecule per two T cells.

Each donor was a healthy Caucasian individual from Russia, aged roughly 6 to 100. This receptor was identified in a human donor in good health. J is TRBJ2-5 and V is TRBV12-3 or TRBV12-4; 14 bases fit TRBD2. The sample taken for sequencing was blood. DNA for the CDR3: TGTGCCAGCGGTCGACTAGCGGGGGGGCGTGAGACCCAGTACTTC. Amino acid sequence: CASGRLAGGRETQYF.